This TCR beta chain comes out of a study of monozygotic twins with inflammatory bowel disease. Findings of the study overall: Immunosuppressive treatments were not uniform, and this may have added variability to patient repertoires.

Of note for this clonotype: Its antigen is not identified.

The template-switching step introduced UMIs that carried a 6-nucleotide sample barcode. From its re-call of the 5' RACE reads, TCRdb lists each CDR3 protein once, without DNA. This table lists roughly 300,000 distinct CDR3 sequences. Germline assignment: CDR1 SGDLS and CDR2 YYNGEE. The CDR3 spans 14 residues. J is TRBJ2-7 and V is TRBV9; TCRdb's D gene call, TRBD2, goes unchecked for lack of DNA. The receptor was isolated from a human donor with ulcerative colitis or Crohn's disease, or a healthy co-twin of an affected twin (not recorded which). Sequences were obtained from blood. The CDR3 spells CASSVAPSPHEQYF.